Sequencing of this T cell receptor (beta chain) was carried out in a study of OX40 agonist ivuxolimab in advanced cancers. With regard to the full study: Ivuxolimab, which targeted the costimulatory receptor OX40 (CD134), was an agonistic, fully human IgG2 monoclonal antibody. Among the 50 to 55 dose-escalation patients, some 20 had hepatocellular carcinoma, about 15 melanoma, 9 renal cell carcinoma and 9 head and neck cancer. Intravenous ivuxolimab was administered to patients every 2 weeks at six dose levels: 0.01, 0.1, 0.3, 1.5, 3 and 10 mg/kg. The paper covers the monotherapy dose-escalation part of the phase I ivuxolimab trial, which included N ≈ 50 patients. In the dose-escalation cohort, about four fifths of patients were male, and the mean age was roughly 60 years with a range of 23 to 79. Peripheral TCRbeta sequencing was intended to test whether TCR sequence diversity was altered and clonal T-cell expansion was caused by ivuxolimab. Three dose-escalation patients achieved partial responses, one with hepatocellular carcinoma and two with cutaneous melanoma. Prior anti-PD-1, anti-PD-L1 or anti-CTLA-4 therapy was permitted, and checkpoint inhibitors had been received by less than 45% of dose-escalation patients. Overall study outcomes, separate from this receptor: In the 0.1-3.0 mg/kg groups, partial responders were among the patients with the lowest normalized peripheral clonal expansion, particularly in CD8+ T cells. Clonal expansion of both CD4+ and CD8+ blood T cells was observed from baseline to week 6 at doses 0.1 to 3.0 mg/kg. The antigen specificity of the peripheral T cells that underwent clonal expansion was not determined. Low levels of normalized T-cell clonal expansion were also seen in some nonresponding patients. After ivuxolimab, CD8+ T cells had more expanded clones than CD4+ T cells on average.

Worth noting for this clone: The antigen it recognizes is unknown. There are no base qualities to consult, and no much larger clone falls within one base.

Genomic DNA was isolated from the sorted cells so that the TCRbeta CDR3 region could be sequenced. The immunoSEQ Assay was used for sequencing of TCRbeta CDR3 regions. Drawn from immuneACCESS, this table holds only the in-frame rearrangements with V and J called that TCRdb kept. Clones are partly lost; checked studies trace under half to an unresolved V gene and leave the rest unexplained. For this sample the table gives 50,000 or so clones, of which over 80% were detected only once. The ten largest clones represent around 12% of the sample. Patients with autoimmune disease history or receiving systemic immunosuppression were excluded from the trial. Peripheral blood for TCR sequencing was drawn from every dose cohort at baseline, at cycle 4 day 1 and at cycle 7 day 1. Samples were obtained from an open-label, multicenter, first-in-human phase I dose-escalation trial of ivuxolimab. Adults with locally advanced or metastatic melanoma, renal cell carcinoma, hepatocellular carcinoma or head and neck squamous cell carcinoma were enrolled in the trial. Before TCR sequencing, CD4+ T cells and CD8+ T cells were sorted from peripheral blood as separate populations.

This receptor was obtained from an adult with an advanced solid tumor such as melanoma, head and neck, liver or kidney cancer. Sample: CD4+ or CD8+ T cells sorted from blood, taken in a trial of the OX40 agonist ivuxolimab.

Read as DNA, the sequence is TGTGCCTGGAATCCCCCATCCCGACTGGGCGAGCAGTACTTC. It translates as CAWNPPSRLGEQYF. The chain is encoded by TRBV30 joined to TRBJ2-7, with no confident D gene call. The CDR3 covers 14 residues, taking in both the cysteine and the phenylalanine. The only DNA kept is the CDR3, 42 bases in frame from the first base. Via the germline V gene (reference sequence), CDR1 is GTSNPN and CDR2 SVGIG. At the junction V is shortened by 4 bases and J by 6 bases, with 19 bases in between.